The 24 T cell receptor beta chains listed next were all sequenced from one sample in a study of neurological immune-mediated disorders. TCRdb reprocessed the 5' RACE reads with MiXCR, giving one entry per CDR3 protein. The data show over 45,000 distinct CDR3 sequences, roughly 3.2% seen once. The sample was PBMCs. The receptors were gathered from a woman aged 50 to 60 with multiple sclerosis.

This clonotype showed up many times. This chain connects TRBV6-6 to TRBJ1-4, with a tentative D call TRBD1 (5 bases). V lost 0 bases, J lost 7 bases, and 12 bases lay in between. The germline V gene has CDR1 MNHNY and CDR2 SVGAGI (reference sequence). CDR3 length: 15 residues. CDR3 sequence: CASSYSSQGGEKLFF. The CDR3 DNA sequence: TGTGCCAGCAGTTACTCGAGTCAGGGAGGTGAAAAACTGTTTTTT.

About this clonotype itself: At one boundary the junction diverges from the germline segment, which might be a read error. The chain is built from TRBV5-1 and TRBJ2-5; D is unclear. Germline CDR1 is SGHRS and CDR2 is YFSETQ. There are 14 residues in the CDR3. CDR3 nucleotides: TGCGCCAACAGCTTCGAAGGGTTTCAAGAGAACCAGTACTTC. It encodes CANSFEGFQENQYF.

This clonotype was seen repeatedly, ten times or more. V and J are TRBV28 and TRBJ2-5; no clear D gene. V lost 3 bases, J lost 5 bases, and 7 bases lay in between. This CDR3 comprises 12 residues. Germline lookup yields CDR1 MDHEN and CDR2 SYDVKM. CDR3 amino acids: CASSFRWETQYF. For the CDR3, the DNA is TGTGCCAGCAGTTTTCGATGGGAGACCCAGTACTTC.

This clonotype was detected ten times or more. The CDR3: CASSPGLQRQETQYF. As DNA, the CDR3 is TGTGCCAGCAGTCCGGGACTCCAACGCCAAGAGACCCAGTACTTC. This chain joins TRBV7-9 and TRBJ2-5; possible D gene TRBD2, 6 bases. Per the germline V gene, CDR1 is SEHNR and CDR2 is FQNEAQ (reference sequence). Trimming removed 6 bases at V and 1 base at J, with 15 bases between. The CDR3 loop spans 15 amino acids.

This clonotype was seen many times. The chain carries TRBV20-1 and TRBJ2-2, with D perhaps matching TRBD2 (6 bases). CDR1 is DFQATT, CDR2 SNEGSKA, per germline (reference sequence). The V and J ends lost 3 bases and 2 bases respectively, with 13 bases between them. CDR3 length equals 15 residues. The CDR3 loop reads CSASRASENTGELFF. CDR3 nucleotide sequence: TGCAGTGCTAGTAGGGCTAGCGAAAACACCGGGGAGCTGTTTTTT.

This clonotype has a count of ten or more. CDR3 sequence reads: CSAFQSGDVKETQYF. The CDR3, as DNA: TGCAGTGCTTTTCAATCAGGGGACGTAAAAGAGACCCAGTACTTC. The rearrangement uses TRBV20-1 and TRBJ2-5; D possibly corresponds to TRBD1 (6 bases). The CDR3 contains 15 residues. The V gene lost 5 bases and the J gene lost 3 bases, with 19 bases spanning the gap. In germline, CDR1 is DFQATT, CDR2 SNEGSKA (reference sequence).

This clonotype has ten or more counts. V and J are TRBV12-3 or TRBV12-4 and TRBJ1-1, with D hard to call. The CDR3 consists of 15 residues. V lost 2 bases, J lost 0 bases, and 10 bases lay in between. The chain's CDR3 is CASSLFRDLNTEAFF. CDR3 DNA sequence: TGTGCCAGCAGTTTATTTCGAGACTTGAACACTGAAGCTTTCTTT.

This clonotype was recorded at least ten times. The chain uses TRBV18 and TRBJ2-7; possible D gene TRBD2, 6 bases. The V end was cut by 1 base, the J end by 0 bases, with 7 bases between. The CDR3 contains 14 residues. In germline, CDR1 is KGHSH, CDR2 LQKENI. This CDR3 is CASSPRDFSYEQYF. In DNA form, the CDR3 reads TGTGCCAGCTCACCACGGGACTTCTCCTACGAGCAGTACTTC. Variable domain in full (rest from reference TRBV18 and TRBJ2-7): NAGVMQNPRHLVRRRGQEARLRCSPMKGHSHVYWYRQLPEEGLKFMVYLQKENIIDESGMPKERFSAEFPKEGPSILRIQQVVRGDSAAYFCASSPRDFSYEQYFGPGTRLTVT.

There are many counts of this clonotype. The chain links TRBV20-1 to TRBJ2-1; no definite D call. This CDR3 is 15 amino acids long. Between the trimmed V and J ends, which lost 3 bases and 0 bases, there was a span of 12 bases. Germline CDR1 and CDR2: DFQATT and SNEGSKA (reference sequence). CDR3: CSASEISSSYNEQFF. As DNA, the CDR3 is TGCAGTGCTAGCGAGATTTCGAGCTCCTACAATGAGCAGTTCTTC.

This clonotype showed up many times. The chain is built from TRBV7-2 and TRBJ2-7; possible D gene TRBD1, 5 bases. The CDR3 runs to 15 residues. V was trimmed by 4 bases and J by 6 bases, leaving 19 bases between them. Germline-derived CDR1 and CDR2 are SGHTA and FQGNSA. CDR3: CASSSTGASPTEQYF. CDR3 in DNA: TGTGCCAGCAGCTCAACAGGAGCTTCCCCCACCGAGCAGTACTTC.

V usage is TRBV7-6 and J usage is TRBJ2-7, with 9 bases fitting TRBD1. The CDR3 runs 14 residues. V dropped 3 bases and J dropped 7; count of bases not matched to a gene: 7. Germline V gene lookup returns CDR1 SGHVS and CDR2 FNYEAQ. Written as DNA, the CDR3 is TGTGCCAGCAGCTTGGATGACAGGGGGAGAGAGCAGTACTTC. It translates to CASSLDDRGREQYF.

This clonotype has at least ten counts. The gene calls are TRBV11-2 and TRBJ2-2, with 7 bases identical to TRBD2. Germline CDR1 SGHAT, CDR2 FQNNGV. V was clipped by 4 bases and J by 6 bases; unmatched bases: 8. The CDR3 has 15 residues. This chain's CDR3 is CASSSLKGGPGELFF. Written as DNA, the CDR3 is TGTGCCAGCAGCTCATTGAAGGGAGGGCCCGGGGAGCTGTTTTTT.

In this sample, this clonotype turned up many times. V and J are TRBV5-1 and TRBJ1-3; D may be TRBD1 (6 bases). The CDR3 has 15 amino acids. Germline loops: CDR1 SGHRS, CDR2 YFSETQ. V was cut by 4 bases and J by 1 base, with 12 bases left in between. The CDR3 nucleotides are TGCGCCAGCAGCGGGGGCGGAAGTTCTGGAAACACCATATATTTT. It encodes CASSGGGSSGNTIYF.

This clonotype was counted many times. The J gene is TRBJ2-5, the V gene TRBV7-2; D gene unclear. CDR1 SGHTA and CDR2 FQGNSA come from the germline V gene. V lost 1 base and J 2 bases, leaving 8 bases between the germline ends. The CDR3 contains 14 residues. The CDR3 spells CASSLDWGQETQYF. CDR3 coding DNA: TGTGCCAGCAGCTTAGATTGGGGTCAAGAGACCCAGTACTTC.

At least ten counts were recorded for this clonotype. The CDR3 nucleotides read TGCGCCAGCAGCACTAGCGGGGGAGACTACGAGCAGTACGTC. Translating gives CASSTSGGDYEQYV. V gene TRBV5-1 combines with J gene TRBJ2-7; 11 bases are shared with TRBD2. The CDR3 is 14 residues long. V lost 4 bases and J lost 3; bases outside the gene matches: 3. Germline CDR1 reads SGHRS; CDR2 reads YFSETQ.

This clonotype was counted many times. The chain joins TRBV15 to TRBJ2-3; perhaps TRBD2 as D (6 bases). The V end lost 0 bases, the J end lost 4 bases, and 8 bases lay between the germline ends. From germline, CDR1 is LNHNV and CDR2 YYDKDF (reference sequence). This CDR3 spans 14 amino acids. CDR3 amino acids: CATSRDRLADTQYF. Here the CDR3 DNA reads TGTGCCACCAGCAGAGATCGACTAGCAGATACGCAGTATTTT.

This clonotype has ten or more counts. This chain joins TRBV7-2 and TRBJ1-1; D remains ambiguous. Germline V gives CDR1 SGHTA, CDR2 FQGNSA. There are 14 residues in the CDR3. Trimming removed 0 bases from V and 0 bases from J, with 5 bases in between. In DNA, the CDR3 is TGTGCCAGCAGCTTAGCGTTAGTGAACACTGAAGCTTTCTTT. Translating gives CASSLALVNTEAFF. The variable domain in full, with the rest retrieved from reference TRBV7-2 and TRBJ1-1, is GAGVSQSPSNKVTEKGKDVELRCDPISGHTALYWYRQSLGQGLEFLIYFQGNSAPDKSGLPSDRFSAERTGGSVSTLTIQRTQQEDSAVYLCASSLALVNTEAFFGQGTRLTVV.

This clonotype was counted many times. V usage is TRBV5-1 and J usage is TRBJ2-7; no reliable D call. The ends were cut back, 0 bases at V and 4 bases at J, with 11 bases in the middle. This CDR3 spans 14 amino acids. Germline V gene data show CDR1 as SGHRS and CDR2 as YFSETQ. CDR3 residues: CASSLAGNEYEQYF. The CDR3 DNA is TGCGCCAGCAGCTTGGCAGGAAACGAATACGAGCAGTACTTC.

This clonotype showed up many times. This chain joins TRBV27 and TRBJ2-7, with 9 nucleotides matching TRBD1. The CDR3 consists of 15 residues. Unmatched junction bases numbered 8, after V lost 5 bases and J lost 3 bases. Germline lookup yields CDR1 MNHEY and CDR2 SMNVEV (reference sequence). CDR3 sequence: CASSAGTGRDYEQYF. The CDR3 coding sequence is TGTGCCAGCAGTGCGGGGACAGGGAGAGACTACGAGCAGTACTTC.

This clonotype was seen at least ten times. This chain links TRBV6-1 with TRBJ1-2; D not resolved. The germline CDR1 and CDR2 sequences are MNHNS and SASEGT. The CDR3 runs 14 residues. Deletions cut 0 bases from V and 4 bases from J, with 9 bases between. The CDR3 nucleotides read TGTGCCAGCAGTGAAGCGCTTTTTATCTATGGCTACACCTTC. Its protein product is CASSEALFIYGYTF.

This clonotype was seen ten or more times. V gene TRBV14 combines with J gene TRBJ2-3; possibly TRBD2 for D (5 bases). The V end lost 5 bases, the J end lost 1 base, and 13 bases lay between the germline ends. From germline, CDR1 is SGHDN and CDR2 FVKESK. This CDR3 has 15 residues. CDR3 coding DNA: TGTGCCAGCAGCATCACTAGAGAGCGCACAGATACGCAGTATTTT. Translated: CASSITRERTDTQYF.

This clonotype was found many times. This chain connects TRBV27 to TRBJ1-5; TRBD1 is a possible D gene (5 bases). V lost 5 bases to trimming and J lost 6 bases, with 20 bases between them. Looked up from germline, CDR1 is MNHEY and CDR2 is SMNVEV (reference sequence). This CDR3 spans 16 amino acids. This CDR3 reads CASSPGWGNGGQPQHF. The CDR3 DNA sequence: TGTGCCAGCAGTCCCGGATGGGGGAATGGTGGTCAGCCCCAGCATTTT.

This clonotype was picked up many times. CDR3 in DNA: TGTGCCAGCAGTCTCCCACTAGCGGGAGGCTTCACAGATACGCAGTATTTT. Its protein product is CASSLPLAGGFTDTQYF. The gene calls are TRBV2 and TRBJ2-3; 12 bases align to TRBD2. This CDR3 contains 17 residues. The ends lost 5 bases at V and 2 bases at J; junction bases unmatched: 8. CDR1 is SNHLY, CDR2 FYNNEI, per germline.

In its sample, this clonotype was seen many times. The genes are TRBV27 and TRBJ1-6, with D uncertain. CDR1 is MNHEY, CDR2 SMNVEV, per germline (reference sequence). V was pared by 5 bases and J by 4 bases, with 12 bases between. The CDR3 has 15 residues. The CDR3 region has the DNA TGTGCCAGCAGTAGAACGACGGAATATAATTCACCCCTCCACTTT. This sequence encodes CASSRTTEYNSPLHF.